Listed here is a single T cell receptor beta chain. Its target is unknown. The sample originates from a study of identical twins. TCRdb fed the 5' RACE reads into MiXCR, producing one record per CDR3 protein. This sample has fewer than 650,000 distinct CDR3 sequences, with roughly 7.1% found just once. Points from the study as a whole: Cross-sectional statistics underpinned the conclusions; the same donors were not followed.

The same data also contributed to another study, on yellow fever vaccine responses in identical twins.

Source material: PBMCs. This clonotype was sampled from a woman aged 18-35 years in good health.

This CDR3 is CSATGGRERYNEQFF. The CDR3 DNA reads TGCAGTGCTACCGGGGGGCGGGAGAGGTACAATGAGCAGTTCTTC. The chain links TRBV20-1 to TRBJ2-1; the D gene is possibly TRBD2 (7 bases). Germline assignment: CDR1 DFQATT and CDR2 SNEGSKA (reference sequence). With 4 bases removed from V and 4 bases from J, the gap between germline ends came to 17 bases. CDR3 length: 15 residues.